The present entry profiles one T cell receptor (beta chain) with its context. Its antigen is undetermined. This table comes from immunoSEQ multiplex PCR, and its TCRdb copy is limited to in-frame clones, with some not included. The sample has just under 85,000 clones, about nine tenths seen once. CDR1 is SGHRS, CDR2 YFSETQ, per germline. The V gene lost 3 bases and the J gene lost 0 bases, with 6 bases spanning the gap. The CDR3 covers 13 residues. This sample was taken from a study of siplizumab effects on memory and regulatory T cells. Regarding the study as a whole: Confirmatory evidence of suppressive function in proliferating siplizumab-culture Tregs was not obtained.

This sequence was found in a human donor in good health. Sequenced material: Tregs sorted from blood. The chain carries TRBV5-1 and TRBJ1-1; D uncertain. The CDR3 bases are TGCGCCAGCAGCTCCAAAGTGAACACTGAAGCTTTCTTT. Its protein product is CASSSKVNTEAFF.